These T cell receptor beta chains were read from a single sample in a study of shared clonotypes between healthy human individuals. The table came from immunoSEQ multiplex PCR; TCRdb's copy has only in-frame clones and leaves some out. The table includes over 2 million clones, 90% to 95% detected once. Sequencing was carried out using naive CD4+ T cells sorted from blood. The receptors were sampled from a man between 18 and 29 years old in good health. The CDR3 runs from the conserved cysteine through the conserved F or W. D genes are given only for firm matches. Expanded clones get a size class; other rows say once, few or many, or leave the size out.

size: few
length: 16
J: TRBJ1-5
V: TRBV19
D: TRBD1
CDR3: CASSIPTGQKAQPQHF
DNA: TGTGCCAGTAGTATCCCAACGGGACAGAAGGCTCAGCCCCAGCATTTT

size: NA
length: 15
J: TRBJ2-3
V: TRBV5-1
D: NA
CDR3: CASSFDGRFQDTQYF
DNA: TGCGCCAGCAGCTTTGACGGAAGGTTTCAAGATACGCAGTATTTT

size: NA
length: 15
J: TRBJ1-4
V: TRBV6-1
D: NA
CDR3: CASNRDKAANEKLFF
DNA: TGTGCCAGCAATAGGGACAAGGCGGCTAATGAAAAACTGTTTTTT

size: NA
length: 14
J: TRBJ2-7
V: TRBV27
D: NA
CDR3: CASSLLDGAYEQYF
DNA: TGTGCCAGCAGTTTATTGGACGGGGCCTACGAGCAGTACTTC

size: NA
length: 17
J: TRBJ2-7
V: TRBV4-1
D: TRBD1
CDR3: CASSQEKRQGDTYEQYF
DNA: TGCGCCAGCAGCCAAGAAAAACGGCAGGGGGACACCTACGAGCAGTACTTC

size: once
length: 14
J: TRBJ1-1
V: TRBV7-9
D: NA
CDR3: CASSFTGISAEAFF
DNA: TGTGCCAGCAGCTTTACGGGGATCAGCGCTGAAGCTTTCTTT

size: NA
length: 17
J: TRBJ1-6
V: TRBV28
D: NA
CDR3: CASSLGGGLRTGSPLHF
DNA: TGTGCCAGCAGCCTGGGGGGAGGACTTAGGACGGGGTCACCCCTCCACTTT

size: NA
length: 15
J: TRBJ2-7
V: TRBV6-1
D: NA
CDR3: CASSSYEGVGYEQYF
DNA: TGTGCCAGCAGTTCCTACGAAGGGGTCGGGTACGAGCAGTACTTC

size: NA
length: 15
J: TRBJ1-2
V: TRBV10-3
D: NA
CDR3: CAISDRTLSNYGYTF
DNA: TGTGCCATCAGTGACCGGACGCTTTCTAACTATGGCTACACCTTC

size: NA
length: 15
J: TRBJ1-4
V: TRBV5-4
D: NA
CDR3: CASSKTAQTNEKLFF
DNA: TGTGCCAGCAGCAAGACAGCCCAAACTAATGAAAAACTGTTTTTT

size: NA
length: 13
J: TRBJ2-7
V: TRBV11-3
D: TRBD1
CDR3: CASSFGTAYEQYF
DNA: TGTGCCAGCAGCTTCGGGACAGCCTACGAGCAGTACTTC

size: NA
length: 15
J: TRBJ1-6
V: TRBV6-1
D: TRBD1
CDR3: CASSRDRYQNSPLHF
DNA: TGTGCCAGCAGTAGGGACAGGTATCAAAATTCACCCCTCCACTTT

size: NA
length: 13
J: TRBJ2-1
V: TRBV11-3
D: NA
CDR3: CASSIGQSNEQFF
DNA: TGTGCCAGCAGCATCGGACAGTCCAATGAGCAGTTCTTC

size: NA
length: 13
J: TRBJ2-7
V: TRBV5-1
D: NA
CDR3: CASSSRDIYEQYF
DNA: TGCGCCAGCAGCTCCCGGGACATCTACGAGCAGTACTTC

size: NA
length: 16
J: TRBJ2-1
V: TRBV5-4
D: TRBD2
CDR3: CASSSGAGLTYNEQFF
DNA: TGTGCCAGCAGCTCCGGAGCGGGATTAACCTACAATGAGCAGTTCTTC

size: NA
length: 17
J: TRBJ1-1
V: TRBV5-6
D: TRBD1
CDR3: CASTQTRQGKRDTEAFF
DNA: TGTGCCAGCACCCAGACCCGACAGGGTAAAAGGGACACTGAAGCTTTCTTT

size: NA
length: 17
J: TRBJ2-1
V: TRBV11-2
D: TRBD1
CDR3: CASSLRTGGSSYNEQFF
DNA: TGTGCCAGCAGCTTAAGGACAGGGGGTTCCTCCTACAATGAGCAGTTCTTC

size: NA
length: 15
J: TRBJ1-3
V: TRBV6-4
D: TRBD1
CDR3: CASKSSGTVGNTIYF
DNA: TGTGCCAGCAAATCCTCCGGGACAGTAGGAAACACCATATATTTT

size: NA
length: 13
J: TRBJ2-3
V: TRBV11-2
D: NA
CDR3: CASSLSPGDTQYF
DNA: TGTGCCAGCAGCTTATCCCCGGGGGATACGCAGTATTTT

size: NA
length: 15
J: TRBJ1-4
V: TRBV10-2
D: TRBD1
CDR3: CASSRTQGAGEKLFF
DNA: TGCGCCAGCAGTCGTACGCAGGGGGCGGGTGAAAAACTGTTTTTT

size: few
length: 17
J: TRBJ2-1
V: TRBV5-6
D: TRBD2
CDR3: CASSGTSGSRFENEQFF
DNA: TGTGCCAGCAGCGGGACTAGCGGGAGCAGATTTGAAAATGAGCAGTTCTTC

size: NA
length: 17
J: TRBJ1-5
V: TRBV5-3
D: NA
CDR3: CARSPGYPYRSNQPQHF
DNA: TGTGCCAGAAGCCCGGGCTATCCCTACAGGAGCAATCAGCCCCAGCATTTT

size: NA
length: 14
J: TRBJ2-1
V: TRBV29-1
D: TRBD1
CDR3: CSAQGQKMYNEQFF
DNA: TGCAGCGCCCAGGGACAGAAAATGTACAATGAGCAGTTCTTC

size: NA
length: 12
J: TRBJ2-3
V: TRBV2
D: NA
CDR3: CASDPGADTQYF
DNA: TGTGCCAGTGATCCCGGGGCAGATACGCAGTATTTT

size: NA
length: 13
J: TRBJ1-1
V: TRBV5-1
D: NA
CDR3: CASNWGENTEAFF
DNA: TGCGCCAGCAATTGGGGGGAGAACACTGAAGCTTTCTTT

size: NA
length: 13
J: TRBJ2-7
V: TRBV6-6
D: NA
CDR3: CASSYNPGYEQYF
DNA: TGTGCCAGCAGTTACAATCCGGGCTACGAGCAGTACTTC

size: NA
length: 16
J: TRBJ2-2
V: TRBV10-2
D: TRBD2
CDR3: CASSEASGTNTGELFF
DNA: TGCGCCAGCAGTGAAGCTAGCGGGACGAACACCGGGGAGCTGTTTTTT

size: few
length: 13
J: TRBJ1-2
V: TRBV5-6
D: NA
CDR3: CASSLMSNYGYTF
DNA: TGTGCCAGCAGCTTGATGTCTAACTATGGCTACACCTTC

size: NA
length: 13
J: TRBJ2-3
V: TRBV10-3
D: NA
CDR3: CAISLFKEGTQYF
DNA: TGTGCCATCAGTCTGTTCAAAGAGGGTACGCAGTATTTT

size: once
length: 12
J: TRBJ2-5
V: TRBV9
D: NA
CDR3: CASSRPQETQYF
DNA: TGTGCCAGCTCTCGACCCCAGGAGACCCAGTACTTC

size: NA
length: 13
J: TRBJ1-5
V: TRBV9
D: NA
CDR3: CASSPSPHQPQHF
DNA: TGTGCCAGCAGCCCGAGCCCCCATCAGCCCCAGCATTTT

size: NA
length: 16
J: TRBJ2-7
V: TRBV7-9
D: TRBD1
CDR3: CASSLGGTARSYEQYF
DNA: TGTGCCAGCAGCTTAGGAGGGACAGCCCGCTCCTACGAGCAGTACTTC

size: NA
length: 15
J: TRBJ1-3
V: TRBV7-2
D: NA
CDR3: CASSLGFGSGNTIYF
DNA: TGTGCCAGCAGCTTAGGGTTCGGCTCTGGAAACACCATATATTTT

size: NA
length: 15
J: TRBJ1-2
V: TRBV6-5
D: NA
CDR3: CASSPSGAANYGYTF
DNA: TGTGCCAGCAGCCCGTCGGGGGCAGCTAACTATGGCTACACCTTC

size: NA
length: 15
J: TRBJ2-3
V: TRBV11-2
D: TRBD1
CDR3: CASSQTGVGTDTQYF
DNA: TGTGCCAGCAGTCAGACAGGGGTTGGCACAGATACGCAGTATTTT

size: NA
length: 13
J: TRBJ1-1
V: TRBV11-2
D: NA
CDR3: CASSSKAGTEAFF
DNA: TGTGCCAGCAGCTCCAAGGCAGGGACTGAAGCTTTCTTT

size: NA
length: 17
J: TRBJ2-2
V: TRBV19
D: NA
CDR3: CASSIIWAGVNTGELFF
DNA: TGTGCCAGTAGTATCATATGGGCAGGGGTGAACACCGGGGAGCTGTTTTTT

size: NA
length: 18
J: TRBJ2-5
V: TRBV10-3
D: TRBD1
CDR3: CAISESRDSREYEETQYF
DNA: TGTGCCATCAGTGAGTCCCGGGACAGTAGGGAATATGAGGAGACCCAGTACTTC

size: NA
length: 14
J: TRBJ1-6
V: TRBV6-5
D: NA
CDR3: CASSPPGFNSPLHF
DNA: TGTGCCAGCAGCCCCCCGGGTTTTAATTCACCCCTCCACTTT

size: NA
length: 10
J: TRBJ2-5
V: TRBV20-1
D: NA
CDR3: CSPAQETQYF
DNA: TGCAGTCCGGCACAAGAGACCCAGTACTTC

size: NA
length: 13
J: TRBJ1-1
V: TRBV6-1
D: TRBD1
CDR3: CASTRGQGGEAFF
DNA: TGTGCCAGCACCAGGGGACAGGGGGGAGAAGCTTTCTTT

size: NA
length: 13
J: TRBJ2-2
V: TRBV10-1
D: NA
CDR3: CASSESARGELFF
DNA: TGCGCCAGCAGTGAGTCCGCCCGAGGGGAGCTGTTTTTT

size: NA
length: 19
J: TRBJ2-4
V: TRBV4-3
D: TRBD1
CDR3: CASSQDSGQGLGSKNIQYF
DNA: TGCGCCAGCAGCCAGGACTCGGGACAGGGGCTCGGATCCAAAAACATTCAGTACTTC

size: NA
length: 20
J: TRBJ1-5
V: TRBV6-1
D: TRBD1
CDR3: CASSALGGQLRWFNNQPQHF
DNA: TGTGCCAGCAGTGCCCTTGGGGGACAGTTACGGTGGTTTAACAATCAGCCCCAGCATTTT

size: NA
length: 15
J: TRBJ2-5
V: TRBV28
D: TRBD1
CDR3: CASSLLQGAGETQYF
DNA: TGTGCCAGCAGTTTATTGCAGGGGGCAGGGGAGACCCAGTACTTC

size: once
length: 14
J: TRBJ2-2
V: TRBV2
D: NA
CDR3: CASSLNSIIGELFF
DNA: TGTGCCAGCAGCCTTAATAGCATTATCGGGGAGCTGTTTTTT

size: NA
length: 15
J: TRBJ1-4
V: TRBV30
D: NA
CDR3: CAWAGEGPTNEKLFF
DNA: TGTGCCTGGGCTGGGGAGGGGCCAACTAATGAAAAACTGTTTTTT

size: NA
length: 15
J: TRBJ2-5
V: TRBV18
D: NA
CDR3: CASSPPLGLQETQYF
DNA: TGTGCCAGCTCACCACCGCTCGGGCTTCAAGAGACCCAGTACTTC

size: NA
length: 15
J: TRBJ1-2
V: TRBV28
D: TRBD1
CDR3: CASSFPTGSNYGYTF
DNA: TGTGCCAGCAGTTTCCCGACAGGGTCTAACTATGGCTACACCTTC

size: NA
length: 14
J: TRBJ2-2
V: TRBV7-2
D: NA
CDR3: CASSLAAVTGELFF
DNA: TGTGCCAGCAGCTTAGCCGCGGTGACCGGGGAGCTGTTTTTT